This TCR beta chain was identified during a study of graft-versus-host responses after intestinal transplantation. Whole-study context: For 3 to 4 years after anti-thymocyte globulin induction, all recipients took tacrolimus and steroids. Study-wide findings and caveats: GvH clones were found in recipient marrow; some appeared first in ileum or blood.

Germline V gives CDR1 MDHEN, CDR2 SYDVKM. With 10 bases clipped from V and 1 base from J, the junction kept 11 bases outside the gene matches. This CDR3 has 15 residues. Assay: immunoSEQ multiplex PCR; the TCRdb copy retains only in-frame clones and omits some. The table shows more than 100,000 clones, with roughly 93% occurring only once. Details on this clone: Its antigen is undetermined.

The chain links TRBV28 to TRBJ2-7; TRBD1 matches 9 bases. This clonotype was sampled from a human donor who received an intestinal transplant. The sequences come from unstimulated CD4+ T cells sorted from spleen or lymph node cells, collected before intestinal transplant. The DNA of the CDR3 is TGTGCCATAGGACGGTCCGGGACAGGGTCCTACGAGCAGTACTTC. Encoded protein: CAIGRSGTGSYEQYF.